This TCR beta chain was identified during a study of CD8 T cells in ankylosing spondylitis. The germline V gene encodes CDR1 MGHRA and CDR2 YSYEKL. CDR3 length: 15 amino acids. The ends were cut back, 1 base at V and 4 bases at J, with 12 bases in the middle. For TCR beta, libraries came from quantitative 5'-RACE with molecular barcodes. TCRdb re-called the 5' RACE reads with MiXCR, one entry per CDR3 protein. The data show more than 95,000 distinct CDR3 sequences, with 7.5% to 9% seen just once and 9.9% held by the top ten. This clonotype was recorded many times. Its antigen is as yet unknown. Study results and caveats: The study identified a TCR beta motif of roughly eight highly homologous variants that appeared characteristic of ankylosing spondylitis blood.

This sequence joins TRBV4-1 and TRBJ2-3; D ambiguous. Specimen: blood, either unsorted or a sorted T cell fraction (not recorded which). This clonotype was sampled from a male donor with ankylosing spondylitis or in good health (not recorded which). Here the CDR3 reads CASSQVRTSADTQYF. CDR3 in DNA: TGCGCCAGCAGCCAAGTTCGGACGAGCGCAGATACGCAGTATTTT.